One TCR beta chain is described in this entry. The antigen is unknown. Germline CDR1 and CDR2: SGHAT and FQNNGV. The CDR3 spans 15 residues. The ends lost 1 base at V and 5 bases at J; junction bases unmatched: 3. The source of the sample is a study of shared clonotypes between healthy human individuals. At the level of the study: In total, the donors were a couple of women and three men aged 18 to 49. Plates per donor: three CD4 naive, three CD4 memory, two CD8 naive, one CD8 memory.

General study points: On the whole, naive subsets had larger estimated richness than memory subsets had. Clonotypes shared by all four sorted-subset donors had higher generation probabilities than non-shared clonotypes.

This table comes from immunoSEQ multiplex PCR, and its TCRdb copy is limited to in-frame clones, with some not included. The sample shows 2 million to 2.5 million clones, approximately 96% of them seen only once. Source material: naive CD4+ T cells sorted from blood. The subset denotes: CD45RA+ positively selected. The genes are TRBV11-2 and TRBJ2-5; 11 positions match TRBD1. The sequence was collected from a man aged 18 to 29 in good health. Here the CDR3 DNA reads TGTGCCAGCAGCTTAGGGGACAGGGGGTCGGAGACCCAGTACTTC. Translating gives CASSLGDRGSETQYF.